This T cell receptor beta chain was sequenced for a study of blood T cell repertoires in COVID-19. Profiling relied on immunoSEQ multiplex PCR, and the TCRdb table lists in-frame clones only, not all of them. The sample contains some 180,000 clones, more than 85% of which appear only once. There are 15 residues in the CDR3. Germline-derived CDR1 and CDR2 are KGHSH and LQKENI. The germline V and J ends were trimmed by 3 bases and 9 bases, with 15 bases remaining between them. The clonotype comes from an elderly woman with COVID-19, enrolled during active disease. Sample: peripheral blood. This sequence joins TRBV18 and TRBJ1-6, with D hard to call. CDR3 residues: CASSPAGEVSSPLHF. CDR3 bases: TGTGCCAGCTCACCGGCCGGGGAGGTTAGTTCACCCCTCCACTTT.